This T cell receptor beta chain was found in a study of T cell responses to AZD1222 COVID-19 vaccine (dated by TCRdb to the early 2020s). Context from the whole study: AZD1222 recipients whose second dose came at about 4 weeks and those whose second dose came at about 12 weeks were combined into one group, since spike-specific TCR depth and breadth did not differ between the two schedules. A total of roughly 240 trial participants underwent TCR sequencing, of whom 207 received two doses of AZD1222 and 26 received two doses of the MenACWY control vaccine. Trial participants were enrolled by age into 18-55, 56-69 and 70-plus year subgroups, with approximately 150, 30 and 60 TCR-sequenced participants respectively.

The CDR3 regions of human TCRbeta chains were analyzed by immunosequencing. As for the original processing: TCRs in the repertoires were matched against a reference library of SARS-CoV-2-specific TCRs that had been generated with the MIRA antigen-specificity platform. Breadth was defined as the fraction of unique TCRs that were SARS-CoV-2-associated. Depth was defined as the fraction of total T cells that were SARS-CoV-2-associated. Using the MIRA data, each spike-specific TCR was assigned both to the spike region to which the TCR was reactive and to a CD4 or CD8 class. Log10-transformed breadth and depth values were compared by one-way ANOVA with Sidak's multiple comparisons tests. TCRdb's version of the immuneACCESS table is confined to in-frame rearrangements and falls short of the full clone set. An unresolved V gene accounts for under half of the shortfall where checked; the remainder is of unknown origin. That table furnishes V, J and clone size, whereas the DNA furnished D and trimming. The sample table lists roughly 100,000 clones, roughly nine tenths of them with a count of one. The ten biggest clones cover around 3.5% of the sample.

About this clone: There is no known antigen for this receptor. Nothing much larger sits one base from this clone, and base qualities are not available.

The time point label on this specimen signifies: baseline before first vaccination. Vaccinee samples were obtained from the UK trials COV001 and COV002, which included a single-blind randomized controlled phase 2/3 trial of AZD1222 (ChAdOx1 nCoV-19) in healthy adults. For TCRbeta chain sequencing, PBMC samples were collected from trial participants at day 0 and at day 28 after the second dose. The cysteine opens and the phenylalanine closes a CDR3 of 14 amino acids. Of all the DNA, just the CDR3 is kept, 42 bases in frame from base 1. Trimmed from V: 5 bases; trimmed from J: 3 bases; junction bases lacking a gene match: 2. The germline V gene specifies MRHNA as CDR1 and SNTAGT as CDR2. Overall study outcomes, separate from this receptor: The vaccine-associated CD4 TCRs covered the entire spike protein, and the dominant responses fell in regions 160-218 and 743-854. Participants were mostly white British, with more females than males. The authors suggested clonal diversity may have been underestimated. The 56-69-year group was small, and its depth increase did not reach significance, likely because of low power. Conclusions about previously exposed vaccinees are limited because only five or six AZD1222 recipients were SARS-CoV-2 seropositive at baseline. Because no samples from the day 14 peak response were available, repertoires could be characterized only after the peak T cell response. After two AZD1222 doses, spike-specific TCR breadth and depth were significantly higher than at day 0 and than in MenACWY recipients. Reportedly, almost half of the unique spike-specific TCRs recognized epitopes lying outside the regions that are mutated in the B.1.351 and B.1.1.7 variants.

The TCR comes from an adult in good health. This specimen was peripheral blood, taken on day 0 of AZD1222 vaccination. The chain is made from TRBV6-4 and TRBJ2-2, with 8 bases matching TRBD1. The bases read TGTGCCAGCAGTAAGACAGGGGACACCGGGGAGCTGTTTTTT. Translated, this gives CASSKTGDTGELFF.